This entry lists 2 T cell receptor beta chains sequenced from one sample in a study of CD8 T cells in Susac syndrome. Random hexamers were used to reverse transcribe roughly 0.45 to 1 ug of RNA. Via MiXCR, TCRdb re-called the immunoSEQ multiplex PCR reads, giving one row per CDR3 protein. The data show approximately 190,000 distinct CDR3 sequences, about 91% seen once. Sequencing was done on a sample of CD4+ T cells from PBMCs. These receptors all stem from a human donor with Susac syndrome.

The chain links TRBV12-3 or TRBV12-4 to TRBJ2-2; D is ambiguous. The V end lost 4 bases, the J end lost 3 bases, and 12 bases lay between the germline ends. The CDR3 contains 15 residues. The CDR3 spells CASSWAALDTGELFF. CDR3 DNA sequence: TGTGCCAGCAGTTGGGCAGCTCTAGACACCGGGGAGCTGTTTTTT.

V is TRBV4-1 and J is TRBJ1-2; 7 nucleotides line up with TRBD1. J lost 3 bases, V lost 5 bases, and 9 bases had no gene match. The V gene's germline CDR1 is MGHRA and CDR2 YSYEKL. CDR3 length: 15 amino acids. CDR3 DNA: TGCGCCAGCAGCAGAGAAGAACAGGGGCACTATGGCTACACCTTC. This sequence encodes CASSREEQGHYGYTF.